This TCR beta chain comes out of a study of blood T cells in healthy people across ages. A second PCR, run for about 6 to 11 cycles, used a sample-barcoded 5' primer plus a J-beta primer mix. Every sample produced at least 2.5 million CDR3-containing paired-end reads. TCRdb independently ran MiXCR on the 5' RACE reads; one entry per CDR3 protein. The sample lists 750,000 to 950,000 distinct CDR3 sequences; 50% to 65% were seen once. The study's findings and limits: Strong correlation linked observed beta diversity and percent naive T cells. Considered underestimates were the diversity estimates obtained from one million T cells.

The CDR3 has 15 residues. Germline CDR1 and CDR2: DFQATT and SNEGSKA (reference sequence). Trimming took 3 bases from V and 2 from J, leaving 17 bases between them. As to this clonotype: The antigen is unknown.

The sequence was collected from a man older than 75 in good health. V is TRBV20-1 and J is TRBJ2-7; possibly TRBD1 or TRBD2 for D (6 bases each). Sequencing used blood. The CDR3 loop is CSARDTGRNTYEQYF. The CDR3 DNA reads as TGCAGTGCTAGGGACACAGGGAGGAACACCTACGAGCAGTACTTC.